This TCR beta chain is from a study of blood T cell repertoires in COVID-19. As for the study in general: COVID-19 samples from acute and convalescent phases originated in the United States, Italy and Spain. The analysed material was cDNA or gDNA that came from T cells, B-cell-depleted T cells, or PBMCs.

CDR3 size: 15 residues. Trimming left V 6 bases short and J 5 bases short, with 19 bases between. From germline, CDR1 is MNHEY and CDR2 SVGAGI. Original analysis: Amplification of reference gene primers provided the estimated nucleated cell counts. Data came from immunoSEQ multiplex PCR; TCRdb stores just in-frame clones and leaves some out. V, J and clone size are taken as reported in that table, and D and trimming were inferred from the DNA itself. The repertoire holds fewer than 200,000 clones, with 80% to 95% as singletons. The specimen was peripheral blood. This TCR derives from a man aged 50 or older with acute or convalescent COVID-19. The chain is built from TRBV6-5 and TRBJ2-5; D is perhaps TRBD2 (5 bases). The CDR3 sequence is CASSPWVAGKETQYF. The DNA of the CDR3 is TGTGCCAGCAGCCCCTGGGTGGCGGGCAAGGAGACCCAGTACTTC.